This TCR beta chain emerged from a study of OX40 agonist ivuxolimab in advanced cancers. Study-wide context: Ivuxolimab, an antibody that agonizes OX40 (CD134), was administered to the patients. A male proportion of 82.7% was recorded, with mean age approximately 60 years and range 23 to 79. Study observations and caveats: Relative to CD4+ cells, CD8+ T cells on average had more expanded clones.

In the case of this clone: Its antigen is currently unknown.

CDR3 length equals 12 residues. The germline CDR1 and CDR2 sequences are SGDLS and YYNGEE. V lost 3 bases and J lost 4, with 8 bases in between. Peripheral blood came from all dose cohorts at three timepoints. Repertoires were generated with immunoSEQ multiplex PCR, while TCRdb's copy carries only in-frame clones and drops some. The data show some 20,000 clones, with around four fifths seen just once and roughly 13% held by the top ten. Sequenced material: CD4+ or CD8+ T cells sorted from blood, taken in a trial of the OX40 agonist ivuxolimab. The rearrangement joins TRBV9 to TRBJ2-7; D remains ambiguous. This TCR was recovered from an adult with an advanced solid tumor such as melanoma, head and neck, liver or kidney cancer. Written as DNA, the CDR3 is TGTGCCAGCAGCGGTAACAGTTACGAGCAGTACTTC. As protein: CASSGNSYEQYF.